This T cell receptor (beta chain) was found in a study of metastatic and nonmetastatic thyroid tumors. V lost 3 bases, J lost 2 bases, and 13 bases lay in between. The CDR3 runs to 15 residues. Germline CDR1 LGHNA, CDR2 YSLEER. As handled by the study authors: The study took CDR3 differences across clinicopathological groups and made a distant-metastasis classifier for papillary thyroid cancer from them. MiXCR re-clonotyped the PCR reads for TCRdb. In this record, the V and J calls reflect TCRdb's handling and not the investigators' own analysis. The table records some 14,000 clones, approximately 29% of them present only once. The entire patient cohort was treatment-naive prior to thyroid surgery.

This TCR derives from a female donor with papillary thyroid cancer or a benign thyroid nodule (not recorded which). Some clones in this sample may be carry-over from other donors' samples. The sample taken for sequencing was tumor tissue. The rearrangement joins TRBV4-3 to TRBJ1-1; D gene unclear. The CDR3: CASSHHMRANTEAFF. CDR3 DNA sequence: TGCGCCAGCAGCCATCATATGCGGGCCAACACTGAAGCTTTCTTT.